This T cell receptor beta chain originates from a study of vaccination and CD4 T cells after COVID-19. About this clonotype: Its antigen is as yet unknown.

V was shortened by 2 bases and J by 4 bases, with 2 bases between the two germline ends. This CDR3 has 11 residues. The treatment denotes: approximately 10-day PBMC culture with coronavirus spike peptide pools or control peptides (ViraFEST assay). Sequencing of DNA taken from cultured CD4+ T cells relied on the Oncomine TCR Beta short-read assay. TCRdb independently ran MiXCR on the PCR reads; one entry per CDR3 protein. The sample lists around 10,000 distinct CDR3 sequences, roughly two fifths seen once, with about 37% in the top ten. The sample comprised CD4+ T cells from blood, cultured in vitro. This rearrangement joins TRBV12-3 or TRBV12-4 to TRBJ1-1; D is unclear. This TCR derives from a human donor who had recovered from COVID-19. CDR3 in amino acids: CASSLITEAFF. In DNA, the CDR3 is TGTGCCAGCAGTTTAATCACTGAAGCTTTCTTT.